The entry that follows covers one T cell receptor beta chain sequence. It lacks a known antigen. No base quality information exists; no much larger clone differs at one position. These data come from a study of control samples from healthy donors and cancer patients (dated by TCRdb to about 2020). CDR3 length: 13 amino acids, cysteine to phenylalanine. Left in the record is the CDR3 DNA by itself, 39 bases read in frame from the first base. CDR1 and CDR2 are read off the germline V gene (reference sequence) as GTSNPN and SVGIG. Deletion took 0 bases off V and 5 bases off J, with a span of 10 bases between the germline ends. The library was generated by the immunoSEQ multiplex PCR assay. TCRdb obtained this table from immuneACCESS and retained in-frame rearrangements with V and J assigned. These tables miss some clones; where compared with another copy, unresolved V genes account for less than half of the shortfall, and the remainder is unexplained. This sample has 35,000 to 50,000 clones in its table, and less than 90% of those were observed once. The top ten clones comprise 47% of the sample.

The specimen was blood. The chain employs TRBV30 and TRBJ2-5; the D gene is unclear. This sequence was found in a man aged 60-69 years in good health. The CDR3 region reads CAWSVGNGETQYF. Here is the DNA: TGTGCCTGGAGTGTTGGAAACGGGGAGACCCAGTACTTC.